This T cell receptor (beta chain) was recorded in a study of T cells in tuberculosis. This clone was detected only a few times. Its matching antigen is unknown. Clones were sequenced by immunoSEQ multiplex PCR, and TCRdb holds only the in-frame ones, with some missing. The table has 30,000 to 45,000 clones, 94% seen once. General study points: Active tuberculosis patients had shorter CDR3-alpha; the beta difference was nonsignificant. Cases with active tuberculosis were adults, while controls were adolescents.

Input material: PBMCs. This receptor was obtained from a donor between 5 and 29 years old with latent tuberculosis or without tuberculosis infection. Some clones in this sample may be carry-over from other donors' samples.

The CDR3 DNA reads as TGTGCCAGCAGCTTAAGGACAGGGGGCGTAACCTCACCCCTCCACTTT. Translation: CASSLRTGGVTSPLHF. This chain uses TRBV7-9 with TRBJ1-6, with TRBD1 matching 11 bases. Unmatched junction bases numbered 7, after V lost 2 bases and J lost 10 bases. Germline V CDR1 and CDR2: SEHNR, FQNEAQ (reference sequence). The CDR3 runs to 16 residues.